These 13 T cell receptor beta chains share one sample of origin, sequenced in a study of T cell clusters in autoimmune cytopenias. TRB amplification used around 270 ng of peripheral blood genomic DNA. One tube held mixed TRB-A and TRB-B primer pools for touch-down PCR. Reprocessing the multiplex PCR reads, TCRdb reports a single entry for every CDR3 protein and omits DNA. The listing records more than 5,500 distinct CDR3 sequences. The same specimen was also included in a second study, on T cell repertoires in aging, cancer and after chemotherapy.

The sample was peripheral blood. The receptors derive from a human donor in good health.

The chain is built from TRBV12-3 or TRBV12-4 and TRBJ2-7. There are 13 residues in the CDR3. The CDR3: CASSLSLAYEQYF.

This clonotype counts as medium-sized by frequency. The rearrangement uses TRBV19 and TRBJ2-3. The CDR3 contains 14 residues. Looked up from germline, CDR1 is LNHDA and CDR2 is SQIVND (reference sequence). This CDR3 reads CASSIGLRTDTQYF.

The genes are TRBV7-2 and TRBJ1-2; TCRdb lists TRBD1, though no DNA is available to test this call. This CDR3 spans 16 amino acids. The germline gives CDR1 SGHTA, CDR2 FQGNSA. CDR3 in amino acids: CASSPRTGALIYGYTF.

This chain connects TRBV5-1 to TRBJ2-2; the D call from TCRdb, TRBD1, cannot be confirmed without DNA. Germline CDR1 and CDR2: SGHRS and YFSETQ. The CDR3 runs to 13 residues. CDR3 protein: CASSPGPVGELFF.

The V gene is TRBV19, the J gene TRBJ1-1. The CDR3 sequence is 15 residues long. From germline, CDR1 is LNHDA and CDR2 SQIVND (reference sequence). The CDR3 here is CASSIAGGMNTEAFF.

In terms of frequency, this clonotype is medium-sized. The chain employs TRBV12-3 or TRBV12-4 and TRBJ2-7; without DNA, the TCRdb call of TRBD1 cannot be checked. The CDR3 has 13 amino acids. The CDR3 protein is CASSLGGFGKQYF.

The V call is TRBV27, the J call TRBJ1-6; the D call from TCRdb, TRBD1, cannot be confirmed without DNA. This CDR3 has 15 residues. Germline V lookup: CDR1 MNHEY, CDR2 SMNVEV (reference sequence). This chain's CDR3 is CASREIGQVASPLHF.

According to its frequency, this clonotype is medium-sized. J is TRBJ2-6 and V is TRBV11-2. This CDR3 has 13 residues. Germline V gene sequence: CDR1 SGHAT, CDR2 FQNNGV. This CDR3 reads CASTISGANVLTF.

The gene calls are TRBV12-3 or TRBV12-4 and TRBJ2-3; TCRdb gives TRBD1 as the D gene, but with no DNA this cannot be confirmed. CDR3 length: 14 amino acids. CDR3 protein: CASNSGLAGDTQYF.

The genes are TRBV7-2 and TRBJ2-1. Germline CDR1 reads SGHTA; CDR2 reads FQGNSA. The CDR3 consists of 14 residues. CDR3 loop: CASSLSEGRAEQFF.

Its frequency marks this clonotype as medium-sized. The CDR3 reads CATSRDPSGGWQETQYF. The rearrangement links TRBV15 to TRBJ2-5; TCRdb gives TRBD2 as the D gene, but with no DNA this cannot be confirmed. CDR3 size: 17 residues. The germline V gene has CDR1 LNHNV and CDR2 YYDKDF (reference sequence). Full variable domain (remainder filled in from reference TRBV15 and TRBJ2-5): DAMVIQNPRYQVTQFGKPVTLSCSQTLNHNVMYWYQQKSSQAPKLLFHYYDKDFNNEADTPDNFQSRRPNTSFCFLDIRSPGLGDTAMYLCATSRDPSGGWQETQYFGPGTRLLVL.

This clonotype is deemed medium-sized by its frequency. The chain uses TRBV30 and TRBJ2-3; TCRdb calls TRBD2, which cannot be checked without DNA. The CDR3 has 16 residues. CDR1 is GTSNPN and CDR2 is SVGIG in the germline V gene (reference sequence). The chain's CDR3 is CASKGSGGTRTDTQYF. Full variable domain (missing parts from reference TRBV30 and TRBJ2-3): SQTIHQWPATLVQPVGSPLSLECTVEGTSNPNLYWYRQAAGRGLQLLFYSVGIGQISSEVPQNLSASRPQDRQFILSSKKLLLSDSGFYLCASKGSGGTRTDTQYFGPGTRLTVL.

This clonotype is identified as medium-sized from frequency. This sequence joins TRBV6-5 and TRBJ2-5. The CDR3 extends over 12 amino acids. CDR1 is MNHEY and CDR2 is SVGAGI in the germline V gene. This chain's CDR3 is CASSYVQETQYF.